Presented here are 9 T cell receptor beta chains from one specimen sequenced in a study of monozygotic twins with inflammatory bowel disease. TCRdb re-called the 5' RACE reads; every CDR3 protein appears as one record, without DNA. This sample contains 110,000 to 150,000 distinct CDR3 sequences. The sequenced material came from blood. The receptors originated from a human donor with ulcerative colitis or Crohn's disease, or a healthy co-twin of an affected twin (not recorded which).

The V and J genes are TRBV21-1 and TRBJ2-7; TCRdb gives TRBD1 as the D gene, but with no DNA this cannot be confirmed. TRBV21-1 is classified as a pseudogene. This CDR3 contains 17 residues. The CDR3 spells CASSKVLGQGASYEQYF.

V is TRBV5-6 and J is TRBJ1-5; TCRdb's D call, TRBD1, is unchecked because there is no DNA. Germline V gene sequence: CDR1 SGHDT, CDR2 YYEEEE. The CDR3 loop spans 16 amino acids. CDR3 amino acids: CASSLKGRDQGQPQHF.

The genes are TRBV27 and TRBJ1-5; TCRdb reports TRBD1, a call that lacks DNA to check it against. The CDR3 contains 16 residues. Germline CDR1 reads MNHEY; CDR2 reads SMNVEV (reference sequence). The CDR3 sequence is CASGRQGVGRNQPQHF.

V gene TRBV19 combines with J gene TRBJ1-1; absent DNA, TCRdb's TRBD1 call cannot be checked. There are 15 residues in the CDR3. CDR1 is LNHDA and CDR2 is SQIVND in the germline V gene (reference sequence). The CDR3 loop reads CATLPAGTVNTEAFF.

The CDR3 reads CASSPIQSSGANVLTF. The chain is built from TRBV18 and TRBJ2-6. Germline V gene data show CDR1 as KGHSH and CDR2 as LQKENI. This CDR3 has 16 residues. Drawing the rest from reference TRBV18 and TRBJ2-6, the complete variable domain is NAGVMQNPRHLVRRRGQEARLRCSPMKGHSHVYWYRQLPEEGLKFMVYLQKENIIDESGMPKERFSAEFPKEGPSILRIQQVVRGDSAAYFCASSPIQSSGANVLTFGAGSRLTVL.

The chain carries TRBV7-2 and TRBJ2-5; without DNA, the TCRdb call of TRBD1 cannot be checked. The CDR3 is made up of 14 amino acids. Germline CDR1 SGHTA, CDR2 FQGNSA. This CDR3 is CASSRRQGAVTQYF.

This sequence joins TRBV19 and TRBJ2-2; absent DNA, TCRdb's TRBD1 call cannot be checked. Germline CDR1 is LNHDA and CDR2 is SQIVND (reference sequence). CDR3 length: 16 amino acids. This CDR3 is CASSITGGANTGELFF.

The CDR3 here is CAGRDRGRRNEQFF. The chain joins TRBV7-6 to TRBJ2-1; TCRdb's assignment of TRBD1 cannot be checked, as there is no DNA. Germline V gives CDR1 SGHVS, CDR2 FNYEAQ. CDR3 size: 14 residues.

The genes are TRBV9 and TRBJ2-3. This CDR3 has 12 residues. Germline CDR1 is SGDLS and CDR2 is YYNGEE. CDR3: CASSVNPDTQYF. The variable domain in full, completed from reference TRBV9 and TRBJ2-3, reads DSGVTQTPKHLITATGQRVTLRCSPRSGDLSVYWYQQSLDQGLQFLIQYYNGEERAKGNILERFSAQQFPDLHSELNLSSLELGDSALYFCASSVNPDTQYFGPGTRLTVL.